This T cell receptor (beta chain) was identified during a study of blood T cells in healthy people across ages. Turning to the study itself: About one barcoded beta molecule per two T cells was captured by template switching.

The use of a sample-barcoded 5' primer and a J-beta primer mix characterized a second PCR of about 7 to 12 cycles. TCRdb redid the calling of the 5' RACE reads with MiXCR, one entry per CDR3 protein. The sample holds more than 700,000 distinct CDR3 sequences, approximately 53% seen once. Drawing of peripheral blood yielded approximately 10 milliliters from each donor. This CDR3 contains 13 residues. The V end lost 11 bases, the J end lost 1 base, and 14 bases lay between the germline ends. Germline V gene lookup returns CDR1 SEHNR and CDR2 FQNEAQ (reference sequence). The clonotype was recovered from a man older than 75 in good health. The sample taken for sequencing was blood. The J gene is TRBJ1-1, the V gene TRBV7-9; possible D gene TRBD1, 6 bases. CDR3 amino acids: CAVRDNQNTEAFF. DNA for the CDR3: TGTGCCGTCCGGGACAACCAGAACACTGAAGCTTTCTTT.